These T cell receptor beta chains were read from a single sample in a study of CD8 T cells in Susac syndrome. Each CDR3 protein gets one entry after TCRdb re-called the immunoSEQ multiplex PCR reads with MiXCR. The sample contains some 260,000 distinct CDR3 sequences, 70% to 90% of which appear only once. What was sequenced was CD8+ T cells from PBMCs. The receptors here all came from a human donor with multiple sclerosis. Both conserved end residues are part of each CDR3. The order of the fields is V gene, J gene, CDR3 length, CDR3 protein.

TRBV30,TRBJ2-3,16,CAWSPGLSDSTDTQYF
TRBV7-9,TRBJ2-5,14,CASSSPRVQETQYF
TRBV14,TRBJ2-3,17,CASSPWAVSPGTDTQYF
TRBV9,TRBJ2-1,15,CASSVEAGQAQFQFF
TRBV30,TRBJ2-5,14,CASTIAGSLGAQYF
TRBV6-5,TRBJ2-1,13,CASSWRPYNEQFF
TRBV27,TRBJ2-3,11,CATVRTDTQYF
TRBV12-5,TRBJ2-7,14,CASGFGISGDEQYF
TRBV5-4,TRBJ2-3,13,CASSGSGTDTQYF
TRBV6-6,TRBJ1-1,14,CASRQDRGNTEAFF
TRBV12-3/TRBV12-4,TRBJ2-7,13,CASSLAWGYEQYF
TRBV28,TRBJ2-1,15,CASSQKSGGRYEQFF
TRBV20-1,TRBJ2-7,14,CSARETGRFYEQYF
TRBV29-1,TRBJ2-7,12,CSVEVASYEQYF
TRBV4-2,TRBJ2-2,17,CASSQFPPGGNTGELFF
TRBV7-2,TRBJ2-7,16,CASSLPSSGSPYEQYF
TRBV20-1,TRBJ2-1,17,CSASGLAGAIPHNEQFF
TRBV9,TRBJ2-7,14,CAGSYGTGNYEQYF
TRBV4-1,TRBJ2-7,15,CASSQDRVTNYEQYF
TRBV6-1,TRBJ2-1,16,CASSPRLAEPYNEQFF
TRBV12-5,TRBJ1-1,13,CASGGTGNTEAFF
TRBV9,TRBJ2-2,13,CASSGYPTGELFF
TRBV12-5,TRBJ2-7,14,CASGLGRGPYEQYF
TRBV15,TRBJ1-6,12,CATSSGNSPLHF
TRBV10-3,TRBJ2-1,12,CAISIGGNEQFF
TRBV4-1,TRBJ2-7,13,CASSQAVVYEQYF
TRBV10-3,TRBJ2-1,16,CAISLPEGSSYNEQFF
TRBV27,TRBJ2-3,13,CASSKAGSRVQYF
TRBV6-2/TRBV6-3,TRBJ2-7,14,CASRSSGTTYEQYF
TRBV19,TRBJ1-5,15,CASNPAGGGNQPQHF
TRBV6-5,TRBJ2-4,16,CASSSSGHPAKNIQYF